This TCR beta chain was captured by sequencing in a study of T-cell reconstitution after alpha-beta-depleted transplantation in children. Unique molecular identifiers were used in preparing the TCRbeta library. TCRdb reprocessed the PCR reads via MiXCR and lists one record per CDR3 protein. This table holds about 980,000 distinct CDR3 sequences, roughly 29% found once. The trim removed 5 bases at V and 3 bases at J, leaving 11 bases unmatched. CDR3 size: 17 residues. The V gene's germline CDR1 is MNHEY and CDR2 SMNVEV (reference sequence). Regarding the study as a whole: Expanded graft clones numbering several hundred reportedly gave rise to alpha-beta T cells about two months after transplant. Certain patients had high TCRbeta diversity at day 60, and it came from recipient T cells and thymic progenitors that survived. At the one-year point after transplant, T-cell counts and TCRbeta diversity were found to come mostly from T cells that had been newly produced.

A few counts support this clonotype. Antigen: not known. This rearrangement joins TRBV27 to TRBJ2-5; 11 bases agree with TRBD2. Sequencing used PBMCs, mostly from graft donor cells, obtained 360 days after TCRalphabeta/CD19-depleted stem cell transplant. This TCR came from a boy under two years old who had a stem cell transplant for SCID, so the T cells may come from the graft donor. The CDR3 DNA follows: TGTGCCAGCAGTCGCCAACCCCCGGGACTAGCGGAAGAGACCCAGTACTTC. Its protein is CASSRQPPGLAEETQYF.